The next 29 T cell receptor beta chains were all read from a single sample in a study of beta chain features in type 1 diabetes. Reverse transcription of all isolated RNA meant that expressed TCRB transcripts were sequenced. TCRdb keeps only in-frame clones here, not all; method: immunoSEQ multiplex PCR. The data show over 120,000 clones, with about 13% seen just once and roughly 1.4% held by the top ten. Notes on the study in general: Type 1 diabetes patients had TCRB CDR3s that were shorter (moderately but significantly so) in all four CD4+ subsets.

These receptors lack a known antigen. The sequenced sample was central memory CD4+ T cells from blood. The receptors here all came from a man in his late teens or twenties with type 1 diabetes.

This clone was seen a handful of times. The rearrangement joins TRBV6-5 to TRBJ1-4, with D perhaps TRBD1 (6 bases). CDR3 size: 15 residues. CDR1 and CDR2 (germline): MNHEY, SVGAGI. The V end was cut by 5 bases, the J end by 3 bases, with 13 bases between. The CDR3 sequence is CASSKLQGANEKLFF. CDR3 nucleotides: TGTGCCAGCAGTAAACTACAGGGCGCTAATGAAAAACTGTTTTTT.

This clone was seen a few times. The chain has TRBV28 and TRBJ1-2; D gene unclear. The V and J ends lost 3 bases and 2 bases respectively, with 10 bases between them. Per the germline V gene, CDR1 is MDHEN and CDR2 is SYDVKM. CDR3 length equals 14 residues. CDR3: CASSFSNVNYGYTF. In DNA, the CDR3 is TGTGCCAGCAGTTTTTCAAATGTCAACTATGGCTACACCTTC.

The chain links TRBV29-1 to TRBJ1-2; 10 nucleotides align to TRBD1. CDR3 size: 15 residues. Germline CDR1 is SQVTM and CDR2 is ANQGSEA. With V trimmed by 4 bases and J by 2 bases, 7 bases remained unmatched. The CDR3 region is CSVVGTGDLNYGYTF. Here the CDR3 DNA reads TGCAGCGTTGTGGGGACAGGGGACCTGAACTATGGCTACACCTTC.

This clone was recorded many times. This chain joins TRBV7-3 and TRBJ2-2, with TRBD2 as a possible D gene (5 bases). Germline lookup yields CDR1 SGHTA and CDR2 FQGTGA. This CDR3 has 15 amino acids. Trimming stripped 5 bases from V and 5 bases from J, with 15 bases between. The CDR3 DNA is TGTGCCAGCAGCCCCACCGGGGTAGGGACCGGGGAGCTGTTTTTT. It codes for CASSPTGVGTGELFF.

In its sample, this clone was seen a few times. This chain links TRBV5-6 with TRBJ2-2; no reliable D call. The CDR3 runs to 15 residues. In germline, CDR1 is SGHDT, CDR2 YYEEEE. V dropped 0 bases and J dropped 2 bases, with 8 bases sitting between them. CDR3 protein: CASSLGATNTGELFF. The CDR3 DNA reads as TGTGCCAGCAGCTTGGGAGCGACCAACACCGGGGAGCTGTTTTTT.

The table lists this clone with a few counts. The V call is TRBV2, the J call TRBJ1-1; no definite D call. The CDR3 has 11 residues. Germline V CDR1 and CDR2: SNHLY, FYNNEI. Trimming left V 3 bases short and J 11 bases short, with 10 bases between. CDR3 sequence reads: CASSDGVGAFF. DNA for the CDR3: TGTGCCAGCAGTGATGGGGTTGGGGCTTTCTTT.

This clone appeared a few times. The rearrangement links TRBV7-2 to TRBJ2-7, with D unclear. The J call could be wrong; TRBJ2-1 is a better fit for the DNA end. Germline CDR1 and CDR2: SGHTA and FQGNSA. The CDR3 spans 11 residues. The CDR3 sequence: CASSLGNEQFF. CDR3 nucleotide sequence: TGTGCCAGCAGCTTAGGCAATGAGCAGTTCTTC.

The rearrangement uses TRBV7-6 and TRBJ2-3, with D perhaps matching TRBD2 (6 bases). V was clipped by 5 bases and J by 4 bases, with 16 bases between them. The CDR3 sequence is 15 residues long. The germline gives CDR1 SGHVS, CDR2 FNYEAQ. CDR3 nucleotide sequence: TGTGCCAGCAGCCAGCGACTAGGGGAGTCAGATACGCAGTATTTT. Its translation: CASSQRLGESDTQYF.

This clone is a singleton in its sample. DNA for the CDR3: TGTGCCAGCAGCTTATGGGCCAATAGCACAGATACGCAGTATTTT. Protein: CASSLWANSTDTQYF. V gene TRBV13 combines with J gene TRBJ2-3; no firm D call. The CDR3 totals 15 residues. CDR1 PRHDT and CDR2 FYEKMQ come from the germline V gene (reference sequence). V lost 2 bases to trimming and J lost 0 bases, with 9 bases between them.

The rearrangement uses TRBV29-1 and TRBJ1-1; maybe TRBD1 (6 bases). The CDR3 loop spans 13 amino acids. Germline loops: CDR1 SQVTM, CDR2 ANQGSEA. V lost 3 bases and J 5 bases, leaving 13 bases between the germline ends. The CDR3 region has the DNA TGCAGCGTTGAGGCAGGGGCCAGAACTGAAGCTTTCTTT. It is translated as CSVEAGARTEAFF.

Written as DNA, the CDR3 is TGTGCCAGCAGAACGGGACAGGATTACTACAATGAGCAGTTCTTC. As protein: CASRTGQDYYNEQFF. The chain is built from TRBV6-5 and TRBJ2-1; TRBD1 matches at 8 bases. This CDR3 is 15 amino acids long. Germline-derived CDR1 and CDR2 are MNHEY and SVGAGI. V was pared by 6 bases and J by 3 bases, with 7 bases of the junction left unmatched.

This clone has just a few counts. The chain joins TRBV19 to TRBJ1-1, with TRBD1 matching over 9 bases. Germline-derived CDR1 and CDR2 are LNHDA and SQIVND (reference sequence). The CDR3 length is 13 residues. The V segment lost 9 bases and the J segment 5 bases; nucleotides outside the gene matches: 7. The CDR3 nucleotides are TGTGCCAGCCAGGGGACAGGGAGAACTGAAGCTTTCTTT. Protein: CASQGTGRTEAFF.

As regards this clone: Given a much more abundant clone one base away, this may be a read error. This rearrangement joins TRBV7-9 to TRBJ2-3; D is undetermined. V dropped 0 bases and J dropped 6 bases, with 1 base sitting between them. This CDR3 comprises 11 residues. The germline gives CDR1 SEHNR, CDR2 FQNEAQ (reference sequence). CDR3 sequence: CASSLADTQYF. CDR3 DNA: TGTGCCAGCAGCTTAGCGGATACGCAGTATTTT.

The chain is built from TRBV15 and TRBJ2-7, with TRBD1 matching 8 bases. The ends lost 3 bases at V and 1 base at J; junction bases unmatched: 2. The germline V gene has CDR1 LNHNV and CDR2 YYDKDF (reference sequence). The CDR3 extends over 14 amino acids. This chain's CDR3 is CATSRGQESYEQYF. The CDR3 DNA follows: TGTGCCACCAGCAGGGGACAGGAGTCCTACGAGCAGTACTTC.

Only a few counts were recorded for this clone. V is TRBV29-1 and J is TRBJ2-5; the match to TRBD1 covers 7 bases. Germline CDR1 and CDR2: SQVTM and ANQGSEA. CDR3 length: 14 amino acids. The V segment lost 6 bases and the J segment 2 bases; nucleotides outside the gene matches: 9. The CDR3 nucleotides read TGCAGCGTACAGGGGTTTGGGGGTCAAGAGACCCAGTACTTC. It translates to CSVQGFGGQETQYF.

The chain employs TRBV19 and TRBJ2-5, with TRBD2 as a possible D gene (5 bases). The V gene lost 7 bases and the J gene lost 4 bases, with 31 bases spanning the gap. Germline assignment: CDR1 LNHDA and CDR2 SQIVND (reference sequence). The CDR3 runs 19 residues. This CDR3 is CASTYWEYNPDLGRETQYF. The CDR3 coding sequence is TGTGCCAGTACGTACTGGGAGTACAATCCGGACCTCGGGCGAGAGACCCAGTACTTC.

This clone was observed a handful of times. In DNA form, the CDR3 reads TGTGCCTGGACGGGGAGCCATGAGCAGTTCTTC. This translates into CAWTGSHEQFF. The gene calls are TRBV30 and TRBJ2-1, with D tentatively TRBD2 (5 bases). The V gene lost 4 bases and the J gene lost 8 bases, with 9 bases spanning the gap. From germline, CDR1 is GTSNPN and CDR2 SVGIG (reference sequence). The CDR3 is 11 amino acids.

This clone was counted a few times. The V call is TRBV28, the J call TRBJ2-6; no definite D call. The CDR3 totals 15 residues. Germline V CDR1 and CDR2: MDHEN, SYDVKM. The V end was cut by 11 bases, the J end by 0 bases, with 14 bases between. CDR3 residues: CAPAHYTSGANVLTF. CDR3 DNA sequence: TGTGCCCCTGCACACTACACCTCTGGGGCCAACGTCCTGACTTTC.

CDR3 sequence reads: CASSPGSGGEAFGSPLHF. The CDR3 DNA is TGTGCCAGCAGCCCCGGTTCGGGGGGCGAAGCTTTTGGTTCACCCCTCCACTTT. The chain uses TRBV7-9 and TRBJ1-6, with a possible D match to TRBD1 (6 bases). V lost 5 bases and J 9 bases, leaving 26 bases between the germline ends. CDR1 is SEHNR and CDR2 is FQNEAQ in the germline V gene (reference sequence). This CDR3 spans 18 amino acids. Filled out from reference TRBV7-9 and TRBJ1-6, the complete variable domain reads DTGVSQNPRHKITKRGQNVTFRCDPISEHNRLYWYRQTLGQGPEFLTYFQNEAQLEKSRLLSDRFSAERPKGSFSTLEIQRTEQGDSAMYLCASSPGSGGEAFGSPLHFGNGTRLTVT.

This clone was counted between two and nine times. The CDR3 here is CASSPDRETQYF. The CDR3 bases are TGTGCCAGCTCACCCGACAGAGAGACCCAGTACTTC. This sequence joins TRBV18 and TRBJ2-5; possible D gene TRBD1, 5 bases. This CDR3 has 12 amino acids. The germline V gene encodes CDR1 KGHSH and CDR2 LQKENI. Trimming took off 3 bases at V and 4 bases at J, with 6 bases between the two ends.

Here the CDR3 reads CASSLGGENTEAFF. CDR3 nucleotides: TGTGCCAGCAGCTTAGGGGGCGAGAACACTGAAGCTTTCTTT. This chain connects TRBV7-2 to TRBJ1-1; D might be TRBD1 (5 bases). The V and J ends lost 1 base and 1 base respectively, with 7 bases between them. The CDR3 totals 14 residues. Germline values: CDR1 SGHTA, CDR2 FQGNSA.

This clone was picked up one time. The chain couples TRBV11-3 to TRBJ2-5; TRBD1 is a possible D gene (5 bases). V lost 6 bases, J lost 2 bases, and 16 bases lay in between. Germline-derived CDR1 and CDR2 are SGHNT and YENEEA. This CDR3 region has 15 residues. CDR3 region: CASSLSGQGQETQYF. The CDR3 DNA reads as TGTGCCAGCAGTCTCTCCGGGCAGGGACAAGAGACCCAGTACTTC.

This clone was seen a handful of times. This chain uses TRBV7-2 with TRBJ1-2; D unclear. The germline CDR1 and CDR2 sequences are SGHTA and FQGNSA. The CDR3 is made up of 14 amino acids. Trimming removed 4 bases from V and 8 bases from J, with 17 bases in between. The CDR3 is CASSSPGVFWGYTF. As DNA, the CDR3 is TGTGCCAGCAGCTCCCCTGGCGTCTTCTGGGGCTACACCTTC.

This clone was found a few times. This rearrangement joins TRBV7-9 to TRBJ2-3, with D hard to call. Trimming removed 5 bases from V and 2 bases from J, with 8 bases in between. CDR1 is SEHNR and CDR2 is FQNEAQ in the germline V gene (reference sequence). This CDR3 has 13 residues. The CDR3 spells CASSPRHTDTQYF. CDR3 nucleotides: TGTGCCAGCAGCCCGAGACACACAGATACGCAGTATTTT. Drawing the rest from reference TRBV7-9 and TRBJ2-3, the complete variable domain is DTGVSQNPRHKITKRGQNVTFRCDPISEHNRLYWYRQTLGQGPEFLTYFQNEAQLEKSRLLSDRFSAERPKGSFSTLEIQRTEQGDSAMYLCASSPRHTDTQYFGPGTRLTVL.

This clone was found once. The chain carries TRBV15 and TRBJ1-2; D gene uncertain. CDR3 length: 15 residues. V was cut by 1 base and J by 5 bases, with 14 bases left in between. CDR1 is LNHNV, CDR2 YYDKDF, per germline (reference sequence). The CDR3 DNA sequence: TGTGCCACCAGCAGAGCGGAGACAAGCAATTATGGCTACACCTTC. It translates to CATSRAETSNYGYTF. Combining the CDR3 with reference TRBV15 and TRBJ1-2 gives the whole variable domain DAMVIQNPRYQVTQFGKPVTLSCSQTLNHNVMYWYQQKSSQAPKLLFHYYDKDFNNEADTPDNFQSRRPNTSFCFLDIRSPGLGDTAMYLCATSRAETSNYGYTFGSGTRLTVV.

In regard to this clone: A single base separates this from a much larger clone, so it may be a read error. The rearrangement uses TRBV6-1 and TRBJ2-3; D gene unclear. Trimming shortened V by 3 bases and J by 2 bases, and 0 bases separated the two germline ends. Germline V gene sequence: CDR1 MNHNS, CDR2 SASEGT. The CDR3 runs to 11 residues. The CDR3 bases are TGTGCCAGCAGTGACACAGATACGCAGTATTTT. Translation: CASSDTDTQYF.

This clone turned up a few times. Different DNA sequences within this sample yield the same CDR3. The CDR3 loop is CASSQDGTDYEQYF. In DNA form, the CDR3 reads TGCGCCAGCAGCCAAGACGGGACAGACTACGAGCAGTACTTC. The rearrangement joins TRBV4-1 to TRBJ2-7; 7 bases are a match to TRBD1. J gave up 3 bases and V 0 bases, and 2 bases lay outside the gene matches. Germline lookup yields CDR1 MGHRA and CDR2 YSYEKL. The CDR3 totals 14 residues.

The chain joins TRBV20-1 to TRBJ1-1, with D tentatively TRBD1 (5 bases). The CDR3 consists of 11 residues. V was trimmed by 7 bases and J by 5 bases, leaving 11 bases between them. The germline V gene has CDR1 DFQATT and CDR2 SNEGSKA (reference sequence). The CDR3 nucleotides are TGCAGTGAGGGGAAGGAAACTGAAGCTTTCTTT. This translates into CSEGKETEAFF.

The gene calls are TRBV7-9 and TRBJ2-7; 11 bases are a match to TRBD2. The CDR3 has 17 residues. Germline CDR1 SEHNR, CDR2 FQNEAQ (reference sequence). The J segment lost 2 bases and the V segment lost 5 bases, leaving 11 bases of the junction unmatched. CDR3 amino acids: CASSQSSTSGAAYEQYF. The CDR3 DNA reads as TGTGCCAGCAGCCAATCTTCGACTAGCGGGGCGGCCTACGAGCAGTACTTC.